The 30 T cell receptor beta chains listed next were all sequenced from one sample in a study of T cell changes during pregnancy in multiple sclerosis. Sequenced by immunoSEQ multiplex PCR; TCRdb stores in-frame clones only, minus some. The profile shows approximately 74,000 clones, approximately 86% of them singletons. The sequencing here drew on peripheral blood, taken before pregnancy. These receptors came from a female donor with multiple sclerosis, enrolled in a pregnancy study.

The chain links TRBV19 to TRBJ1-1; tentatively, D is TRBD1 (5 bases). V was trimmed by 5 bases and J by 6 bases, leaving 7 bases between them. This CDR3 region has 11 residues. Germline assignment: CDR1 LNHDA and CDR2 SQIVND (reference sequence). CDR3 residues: CASSPGPEAFF. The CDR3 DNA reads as TGTGCCAGTAGTCCAGGGCCTGAAGCTTTCTTT. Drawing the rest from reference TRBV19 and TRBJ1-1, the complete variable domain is DGGITQSPKYLFRKEGQNVTLSCEQNLNHDAMYWYRQDPGQGLRLIYYSQIVNDFQKGDIAEGYSVSREKKESFPLTVTSAQKNPTAFYLCASSPGPEAFFGQGTRLTVV.

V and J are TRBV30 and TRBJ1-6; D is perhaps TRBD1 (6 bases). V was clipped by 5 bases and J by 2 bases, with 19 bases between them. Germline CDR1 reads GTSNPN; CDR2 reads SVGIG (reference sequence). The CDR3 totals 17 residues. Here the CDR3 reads CAWGRGGRSPYNSPLHF. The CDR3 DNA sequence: TGTGCCTGGGGGCGGGGGGGCCGCAGCCCCTATAATTCACCCCTCCACTTT.

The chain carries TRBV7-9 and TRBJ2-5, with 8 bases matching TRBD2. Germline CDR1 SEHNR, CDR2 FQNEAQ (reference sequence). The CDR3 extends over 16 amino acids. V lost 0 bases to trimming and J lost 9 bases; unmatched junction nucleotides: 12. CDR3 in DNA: TGTGCCAGCAGCTTAGCGGCGGGAGGTCCAGTGCGAGCCCAGTACTTC. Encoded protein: CASSLAAGGPVRAQYF.

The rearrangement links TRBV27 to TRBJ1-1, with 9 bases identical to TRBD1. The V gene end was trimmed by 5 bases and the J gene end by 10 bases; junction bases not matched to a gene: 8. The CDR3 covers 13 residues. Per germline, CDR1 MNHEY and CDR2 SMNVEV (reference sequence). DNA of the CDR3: TGTGCCAGCAGTGTAGGGACAGGGCTATTAGCTTTCTTT. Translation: CASSVGTGLLAFF.

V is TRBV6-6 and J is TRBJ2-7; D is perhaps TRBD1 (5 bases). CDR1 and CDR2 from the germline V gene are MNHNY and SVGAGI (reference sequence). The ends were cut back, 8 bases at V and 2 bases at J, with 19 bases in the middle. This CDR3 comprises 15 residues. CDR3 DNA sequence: TGTGCCAGCGGGGCCGAGAGCCACAATACCTACGAGCAGTACTTC. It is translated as CASGAESHNTYEQYF.

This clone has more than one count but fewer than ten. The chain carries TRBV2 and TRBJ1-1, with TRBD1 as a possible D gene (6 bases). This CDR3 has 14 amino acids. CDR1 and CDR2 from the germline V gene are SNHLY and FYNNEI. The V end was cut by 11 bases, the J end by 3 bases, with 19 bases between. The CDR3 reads CAGRGGSYDTEAFF. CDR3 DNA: TGTGCCGGGCGAGGGGGTTCTTACGACACTGAAGCTTTCTTT. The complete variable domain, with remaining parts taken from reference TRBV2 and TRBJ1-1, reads EPEVTQTPSHQVTQMGQEVILRCVPISNHLYFYWYRQILGQKVEFLVSFYNNEISEKSEIFDDQFSVERPDGSNFTLKIRSTKLEDSAMYFCAGRGGSYDTEAFFGQGTRLTVV.

This CDR3 reads CASSLGQGSFYEQYF. The CDR3 DNA follows: TGTGCCAGCAGCTTGGGACAGGGGAGCTTCTACGAGCAGTACTTC. The V gene is TRBV5-6, the J gene TRBJ2-7; TRBD1 agrees at 8 bases. This CDR3 region has 15 residues. V shed 0 bases, J shed 3 bases, and the junction held 5 bases outside the gene matches. Looked up from germline, CDR1 is SGHDT and CDR2 is YYEEEE.

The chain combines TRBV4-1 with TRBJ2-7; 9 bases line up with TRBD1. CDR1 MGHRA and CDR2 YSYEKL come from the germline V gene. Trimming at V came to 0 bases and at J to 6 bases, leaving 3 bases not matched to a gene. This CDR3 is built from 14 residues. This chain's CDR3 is CASSQEQGAGEQYF. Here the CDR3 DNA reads TGCGCCAGCAGCCAAGAACAGGGGGCAGGCGAGCAGTACTTC.

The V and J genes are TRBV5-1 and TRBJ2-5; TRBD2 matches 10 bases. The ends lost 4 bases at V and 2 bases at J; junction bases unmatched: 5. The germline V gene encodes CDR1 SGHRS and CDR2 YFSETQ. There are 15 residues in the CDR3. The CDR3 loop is CASSPWTSGQETQYF. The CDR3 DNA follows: TGCGCCAGCAGCCCCTGGACTAGCGGTCAAGAGACCCAGTACTTC.

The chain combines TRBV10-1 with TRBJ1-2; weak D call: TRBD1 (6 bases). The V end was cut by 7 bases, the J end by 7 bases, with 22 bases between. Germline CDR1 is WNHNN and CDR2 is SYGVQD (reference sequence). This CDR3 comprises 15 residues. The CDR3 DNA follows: TGCGCCAGCACGACCCCCTTTGGACAGCTGCTTGGCTACACCTTC. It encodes CASTTPFGQLLGYTF.

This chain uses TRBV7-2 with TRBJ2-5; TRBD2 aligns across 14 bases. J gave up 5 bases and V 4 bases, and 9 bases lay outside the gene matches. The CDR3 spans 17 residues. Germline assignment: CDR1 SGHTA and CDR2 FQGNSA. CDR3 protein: CASSSLLTSGGAETQYF. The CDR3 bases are TGTGCCAGCAGCTCACTATTGACTAGCGGGGGGGCGGAGACCCAGTACTTC.

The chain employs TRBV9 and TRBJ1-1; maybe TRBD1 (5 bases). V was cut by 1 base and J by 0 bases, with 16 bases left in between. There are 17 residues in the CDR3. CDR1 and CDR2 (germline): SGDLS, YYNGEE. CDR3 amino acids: CASSVSLGGPMNTEAFF. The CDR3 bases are TGTGCCAGCAGCGTATCACTCGGGGGACCTATGAACACTGAAGCTTTCTTT.

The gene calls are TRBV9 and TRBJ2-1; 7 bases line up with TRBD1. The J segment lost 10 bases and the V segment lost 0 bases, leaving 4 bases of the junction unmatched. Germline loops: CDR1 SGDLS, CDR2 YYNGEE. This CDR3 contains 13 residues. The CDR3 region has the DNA TGTGCCAGCAGCGTAGCTACAGGGGAGGAGCAGTTCTTC. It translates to CASSVATGEEQFF.

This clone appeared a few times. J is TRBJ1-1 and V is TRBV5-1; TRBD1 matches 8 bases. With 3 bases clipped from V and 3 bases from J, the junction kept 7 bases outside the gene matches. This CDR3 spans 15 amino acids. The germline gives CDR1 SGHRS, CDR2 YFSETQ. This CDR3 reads CASSSQGAKDTEAFF. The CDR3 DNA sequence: TGCGCCAGCAGCTCTCAGGGGGCGAAGGACACTGAAGCTTTCTTT.

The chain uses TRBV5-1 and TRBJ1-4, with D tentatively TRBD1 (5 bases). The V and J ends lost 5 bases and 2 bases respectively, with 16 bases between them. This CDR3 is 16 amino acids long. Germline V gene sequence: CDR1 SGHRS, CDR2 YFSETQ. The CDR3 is CASRSVGGRTNEKLFF. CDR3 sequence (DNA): TGCGCCAGCAGGAGCGTCGGGGGGAGGACTAATGAAAAACTGTTTTTT.

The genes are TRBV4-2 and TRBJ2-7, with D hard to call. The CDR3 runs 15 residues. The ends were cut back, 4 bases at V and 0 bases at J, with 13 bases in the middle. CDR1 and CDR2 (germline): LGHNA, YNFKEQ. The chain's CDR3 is CASSPAQWSSYEQYF. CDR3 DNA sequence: TGTGCCAGCAGCCCCGCACAATGGAGCTCCTACGAGCAGTACTTC.

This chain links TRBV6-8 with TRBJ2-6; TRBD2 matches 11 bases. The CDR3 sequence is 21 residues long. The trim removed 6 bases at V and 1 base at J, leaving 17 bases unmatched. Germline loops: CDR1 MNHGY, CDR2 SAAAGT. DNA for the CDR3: TGTGCCAGCAGCCCGACTAGCGGGACTGACAGCGGAAGTTCTGGGGCCAACGTCCTGACTTTC. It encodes CASSPTSGTDSGSSGANVLTF.

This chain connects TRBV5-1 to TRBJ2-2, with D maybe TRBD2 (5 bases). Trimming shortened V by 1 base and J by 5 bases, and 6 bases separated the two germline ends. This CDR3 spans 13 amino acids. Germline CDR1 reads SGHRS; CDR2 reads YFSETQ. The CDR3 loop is CASSLPGTGELFF. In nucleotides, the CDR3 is TGCGCCAGCAGCTTGCCGGGAACCGGGGAGCTGTTTTTT.

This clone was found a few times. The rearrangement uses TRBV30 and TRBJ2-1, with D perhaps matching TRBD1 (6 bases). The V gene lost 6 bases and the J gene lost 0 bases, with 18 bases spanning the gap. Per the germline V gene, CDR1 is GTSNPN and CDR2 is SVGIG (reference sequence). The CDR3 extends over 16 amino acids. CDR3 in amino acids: CACSSFGQSSYNEQFF. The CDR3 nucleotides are TGTGCCTGTTCGAGCTTCGGACAGAGCTCCTACAATGAGCAGTTCTTC.

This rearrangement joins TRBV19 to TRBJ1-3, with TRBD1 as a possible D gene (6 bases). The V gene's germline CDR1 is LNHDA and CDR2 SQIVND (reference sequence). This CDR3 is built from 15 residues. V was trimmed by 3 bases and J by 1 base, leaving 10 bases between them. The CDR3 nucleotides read TGTGCCAGTAGTATCATACAGGGTTCTGGAAACACCATATATTTT. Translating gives CASSIIQGSGNTIYF.

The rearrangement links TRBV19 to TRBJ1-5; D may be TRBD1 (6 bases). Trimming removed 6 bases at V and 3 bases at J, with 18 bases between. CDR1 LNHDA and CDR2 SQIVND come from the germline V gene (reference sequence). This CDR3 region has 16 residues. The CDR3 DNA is TGTGCCAGTAGCCGTTTATTTAGACAGGACAATCAGCCCCAGCATTTT. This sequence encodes CASSRLFRQDNQPQHF.

CDR3: CSVATGLSYNEQFF. DNA of the CDR3: TGCAGCGTCGCGACAGGGTTATCCTACAATGAGCAGTTCTTC. The gene calls are TRBV29-1 and TRBJ2-1, with 7 bases fitting TRBD1. CDR3 length: 14 amino acids. J was trimmed by 1 base and V by 6 bases; bases with no gene match: 6. In germline, CDR1 is SQVTM, CDR2 ANQGSEA.

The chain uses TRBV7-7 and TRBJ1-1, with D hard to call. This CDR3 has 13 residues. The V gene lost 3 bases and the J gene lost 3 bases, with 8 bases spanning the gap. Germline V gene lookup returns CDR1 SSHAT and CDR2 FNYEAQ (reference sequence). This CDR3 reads CASSFGVDTEAFF. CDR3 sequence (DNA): TGTGCCAGCAGCTTCGGGGTGGACACTGAAGCTTTCTTT.

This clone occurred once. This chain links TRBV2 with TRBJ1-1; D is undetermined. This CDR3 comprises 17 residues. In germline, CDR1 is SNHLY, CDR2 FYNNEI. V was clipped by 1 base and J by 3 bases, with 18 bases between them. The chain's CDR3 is CASSEGAGELKDTEAFF. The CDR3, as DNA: TGTGCCAGCAGTGAAGGGGCGGGAGAGTTAAAGGACACTGAAGCTTTCTTT.

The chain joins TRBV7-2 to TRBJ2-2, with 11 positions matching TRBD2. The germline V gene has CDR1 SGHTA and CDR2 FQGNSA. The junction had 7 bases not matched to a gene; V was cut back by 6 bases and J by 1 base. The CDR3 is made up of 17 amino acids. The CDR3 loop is CASSSQGLAVNTGELFF. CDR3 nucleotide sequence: TGTGCCAGCAGTTCGCAGGGACTAGCGGTGAACACCGGGGAGCTGTTTTTT.

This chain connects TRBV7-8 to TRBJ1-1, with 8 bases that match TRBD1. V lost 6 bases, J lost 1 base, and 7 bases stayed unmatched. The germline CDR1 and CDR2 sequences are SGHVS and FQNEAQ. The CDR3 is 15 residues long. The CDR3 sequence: CASSVNRGRNTEAFF. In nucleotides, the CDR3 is TGTGCCAGCAGTGTCAACAGGGGGAGGAACACTGAAGCTTTCTTT.

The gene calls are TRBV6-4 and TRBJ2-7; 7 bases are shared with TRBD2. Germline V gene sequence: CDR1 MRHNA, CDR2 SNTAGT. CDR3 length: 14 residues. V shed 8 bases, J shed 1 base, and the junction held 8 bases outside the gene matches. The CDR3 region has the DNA TGTGCCAGCCTTGAGTCCGGGGGGTCCTACGAGCAGTACTTC. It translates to CASLESGGSYEQYF.

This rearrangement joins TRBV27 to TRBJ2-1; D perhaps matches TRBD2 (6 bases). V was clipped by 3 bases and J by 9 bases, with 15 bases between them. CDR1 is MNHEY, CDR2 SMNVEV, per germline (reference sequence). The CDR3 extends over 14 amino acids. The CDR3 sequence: CASSFGGVRGEQFF. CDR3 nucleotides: TGTGCCAGCAGTTTCGGGGGAGTGAGGGGTGAGCAGTTCTTC.

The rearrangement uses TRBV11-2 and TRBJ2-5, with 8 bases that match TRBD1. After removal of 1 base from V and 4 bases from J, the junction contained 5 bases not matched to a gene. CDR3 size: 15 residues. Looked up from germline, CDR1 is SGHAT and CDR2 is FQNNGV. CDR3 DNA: TGTGCCAGCAGCTTAGGCAGGGGGCGACGAGAGACCCAGTACTTC. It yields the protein CASSLGRGRRETQYF.

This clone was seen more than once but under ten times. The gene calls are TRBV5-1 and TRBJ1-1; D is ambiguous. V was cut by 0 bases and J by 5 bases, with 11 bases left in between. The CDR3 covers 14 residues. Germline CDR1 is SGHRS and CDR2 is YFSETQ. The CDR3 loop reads CASSLADGGTEAFF. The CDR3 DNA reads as TGCGCCAGCAGCTTGGCAGACGGAGGAACTGAAGCTTTCTTT.